The 24 T cell receptor beta chains below were found in one sample sequenced in a study of OX40 agonist ivuxolimab in advanced cancers. This table comes from immunoSEQ multiplex PCR, and its TCRdb copy is limited to in-frame clones, with some not included. The data show tens of thousands of clones, 87% seen once. Material: CD4+ or CD8+ T cells sorted from blood, obtained in a trial of the OX40 agonist ivuxolimab. The receptor source for this set is an adult with an advanced solid tumor such as melanoma, head and neck, liver or kidney cancer.

The chain combines TRBV6-1 with TRBJ2-3, with TRBD2 matching 14 bases. Germline loops: CDR1 MNHNS, CDR2 SASEGT. The junction had 1 base not matched to a gene; V was cut back by 3 bases and J by 2 bases. The CDR3 covers 16 residues. Here the CDR3 reads CASSETSGGATDTQYF. The CDR3 DNA reads TGTGCCAGCAGTGAGACTAGCGGGGGGGCCACAGATACGCAGTATTTT.

This chain connects TRBV7-8 to TRBJ2-7; no clear D gene. Germline-derived CDR1 and CDR2 are SGHVS and FQNEAQ. The V end lost 5 bases, the J end lost 2 bases, and 16 bases lay between the germline ends. This CDR3 spans 15 amino acids. The CDR3 DNA is TGTGCCAGCAGCCCCCCCGTCGGCCCCCCCTACGAGCAGTACTTC. It translates to CASSPPVGPPYEQYF.

The V gene is TRBV29-1, the J gene TRBJ2-3, with D possibly being TRBD2 (6 bases). CDR3 size: 14 residues. V lost 3 bases, J lost 2 bases, and 12 bases lay in between. From germline, CDR1 is SQVTM and CDR2 ANQGSEA. The CDR3 DNA is TGCAGCGTTGATGTAACGGACTACACAGATACGCAGTATTTT. It yields the protein CSVDVTDYTDTQYF.

This clone was seen a single time. This sequence joins TRBV29-1 and TRBJ1-2, with TRBD1 identical over 8 bases. There are 13 residues in the CDR3. V gave up 7 bases and J gave up 3 bases; unmatched junction bases: 7. Germline CDR1 and CDR2: SQVTM and ANQGSEA. The chain's CDR3 is CSGGPGGDYGYTF. In DNA form, the CDR3 reads TGCAGCGGAGGGCCAGGGGGCGACTATGGCTACACCTTC.

This clone was counted once. This chain links TRBV23-1 with TRBJ2-1, with D possibly being TRBD1 (7 bases). TRBV23-1 is noted as an ORF with a role that remains uncertain. Trimming removed 3 bases from V and 5 bases from J, with 14 bases in between. The CDR3 runs to 15 residues. CDR3 DNA sequence: TGCGCCAGCAGTCATTCAGGGGGGCCGAACAATGAGCAGTTCTTC. Translation: CASSHSGGPNNEQFF.

The rearrangement joins TRBV7-6 to TRBJ2-2; 7 positions match TRBD2. The V gene's germline CDR1 is SGHVS and CDR2 FNYEAQ. V trimming: 5 bases; J trimming: 4 bases; junction bases outside the gene matches: 16. The CDR3 is 18 amino acids. DNA of the CDR3: TGTGCCAGCAGCCCACATGTTTTAGGCCCGGGAGGCACCGGGGAGCTGTTTTTT. Protein product: CASSPHVLGPGGTGELFF. The full variable domain, in which reference TRBV7-6 and TRBJ2-2 provide the parts outside the CDR3, is GAGVSQSPRYKVTKRGQDVALRCDPISGHVSLYWYRQALGQGPEFLTYFNYEAQQDKSGLPNDRFSAERPEGSISTLTIQRTEQRDSAMYRCASSPHVLGPGGTGELFFGEGSRLTVL.

This chain connects TRBV6-5 to TRBJ2-5; the D is unclear. Germline V gene data show CDR1 as MNHEY and CDR2 as SVGAGI. The CDR3 contains 15 residues. The germline V and J ends were trimmed by 0 bases and 0 bases, with 8 bases remaining between them. This CDR3 is CASSYSGPHQETQYF. DNA of the CDR3: TGTGCCAGCAGTTACTCGGGCCCCCACCAAGAGACCCAGTACTTC.

The V call is TRBV4-1, the J call TRBJ2-2, with TRBD2 matching over 12 bases. The CDR3 spans 15 residues. Germline trimming cut 6 bases from V and 5 bases from J; bases unmatched to any gene: 4. Germline-derived CDR1 and CDR2 are MGHRA and YSYEKL. In DNA form, the CDR3 reads TGCGCCAGCAGTCCGACTAGCGGGGGAACCGGGGAGCTGTTTTTT. It translates to CASSPTSGGTGELFF.

J is TRBJ1-4 and V is TRBV15, with a weak D call TRBD1 (6 bases). The V gene's germline CDR1 is LNHNV and CDR2 YYDKDF (reference sequence). Trimming removed 3 bases at V and 0 bases at J, with 17 bases between. The CDR3 covers 18 residues. The CDR3 spells CATSRAPDRDATNEKLFF. Here the CDR3 DNA reads TGTGCCACCAGCAGGGCCCCGGACAGAGATGCAACTAATGAAAAACTGTTTTTT.

The chain is built from TRBV19 and TRBJ2-3; D is uncertain. This CDR3 region has 13 residues. V shed 6 bases and J shed 6 bases, with 13 bases lying between them. Looked up from germline, CDR1 is LNHDA and CDR2 is SQIVND (reference sequence). For the CDR3, the DNA is TGTGCCAGTAGCTCCCCCGGACCGGATACGCAGTATTTT. This encodes CASSSPGPDTQYF.

The V gene is TRBV30, the J gene TRBJ1-2; 7 bases match TRBD1. Germline loops: CDR1 GTSNPN, CDR2 SVGIG (reference sequence). The J segment lost 3 bases and the V segment lost 1 base, leaving 2 bases of the junction unmatched. The CDR3 is 13 amino acids. The CDR3 spells CAWSADRDYGYTF. The CDR3 nucleotides are TGTGCCTGGAGTGCCGACAGGGACTATGGCTACACCTTC.

The V call is TRBV29-1, the J call TRBJ2-3; D is perhaps TRBD2 (5 bases). The V gene lost 4 bases and the J gene lost 1 base, with 9 bases spanning the gap. Germline assignment: CDR1 SQVTM and CDR2 ANQGSEA. The CDR3 is 13 residues long. For the CDR3, the DNA is TGCAGCGTTGTCTTGAGGGGCACAGATACGCAGTATTTT. Translated: CSVVLRGTDTQYF.

The rearrangement links TRBV7-3 to TRBJ2-7; D not certain. CDR3 length: 14 residues. Germline CDR1 reads SGHTA; CDR2 reads FQGTGA. V shed 3 bases and J shed 0 bases, with 9 bases lying between them. This chain's CDR3 is CASSLSGSSYEQYF. CDR3 bases: TGTGCCAGCAGCTTGAGTGGTAGCTCCTACGAGCAGTACTTC. Filled out from reference TRBV7-3 and TRBJ2-7, the complete variable domain reads GAGVSQTPSNKVTEKGKYVELRCDPISGHTALYWYRQSLGQGPEFLIYFQGTGAADDSGLPNDRFFAVRPEGSVSTLKIQRTERGDSAVYLCASSLSGSSYEQYFGPGTRLTVT.

This clone was recorded a few times. The chain carries TRBV4-1 and TRBJ1-1; D is unresolved. The V gene lost 4 bases and the J gene lost 3 bases, with 6 bases spanning the gap. The CDR3 spans 12 residues. Per germline, CDR1 MGHRA and CDR2 YSYEKL. CDR3 protein: CASSPPDTEAFF. The CDR3 DNA reads TGCGCCAGCAGCCCGCCGGACACTGAAGCTTTCTTT.

J is TRBJ2-7 and V is TRBV4-1; TRBD1 might be the D (5 bases). Germline lookup yields CDR1 MGHRA and CDR2 YSYEKL. V was trimmed by 0 bases and J by 2 bases, leaving 20 bases between them. The CDR3 extends over 18 amino acids. The CDR3: CASSQERPDNQFTYEQYF. CDR3 DNA: TGCGCCAGCAGCCAAGAGCGCCCGGACAACCAATTTACCTACGAGCAGTACTTC.

This clone was seen a few times. The gene calls are TRBV30 and TRBJ1-1; D call uncertain. V gave up 2 bases and J gave up 1 base, with 5 bases separating them. The V gene's germline CDR1 is GTSNPN and CDR2 SVGIG (reference sequence). CDR3 size: 12 residues. The CDR3 reads CAWSYRNTEAFF. The CDR3 coding sequence is TGTGCCTGGAGTTACAGGAACACTGAAGCTTTCTTT.

V and J are TRBV7-2 and TRBJ2-3; TRBD2 matches 7 bases. CDR3 length: 15 residues. Germline values: CDR1 SGHTA, CDR2 FQGNSA. The junction had 5 bases not matched to a gene; V was cut back by 5 bases and J by 0 bases. The CDR3 DNA is TGTGCCAGCAGCATCGCTAGCGGCAGCACAGATACGCAGTATTTT. Protein sequence: CASSIASGSTDTQYF.

The V gene is TRBV25-1, the J gene TRBJ1-6; TRBD1 might be the D (5 bases). This CDR3 region has 18 residues. V lost 1 base and J lost 7, with 20 bases in between. CDR1 and CDR2 (germline): MGHDK, SYGVNS. The CDR3 region has the DNA TGTGCCAGCAGTGAATTCTCGATACCGGGACCCAGGAATTCACCCCTCCACTTT. Its translation is CASSEFSIPGPRNSPLHF.

CDR3 coding DNA: TGCGCCAGCAGCCCGGAGACGACAGGGATCCTCTACGAGCAGTACTTC. Translating it yields CASSPETTGILYEQYF. The chain carries TRBV5-1 and TRBJ2-7, with 7 bases fitting TRBD1. Germline V CDR1 and CDR2: SGHRS, YFSETQ. V lost 4 bases to trimming and J lost 3 bases; unmatched junction nucleotides: 13. The CDR3 has 16 amino acids.

This clone was picked up one time. The V and J genes are TRBV7-2 and TRBJ2-1; 7 nucleotides agree with TRBD2. Germline V lookup: CDR1 SGHTA, CDR2 FQGNSA. V gave up 5 bases and J gave up 9 bases; unmatched junction bases: 13. The CDR3 is 15 amino acids. CDR3 coding DNA: TGTGCCAGCAGCCCGACTTGGACTAGAAGAAGTGAGCAGTTCTTC. Amino acids: CASSPTWTRRSEQFF.

This chain uses TRBV4-1 with TRBJ1-5; D is undetermined. Trimming cost V 0 bases and J 1 base, with 4 bases left between them. Per the germline V gene, CDR1 is MGHRA and CDR2 is YSYEKL. The CDR3 sequence is 14 residues long. The CDR3 bases are TGCGCCAGCAGCCAAGAAACGAGCAATCAGCCCCAGCATTTT. It is translated as CASSQETSNQPQHF.

The V gene is TRBV19, the J gene TRBJ1-3, with D hard to call. Trimming removed 7 bases from V and 4 bases from J, with 14 bases in between. The CDR3 runs to 14 residues. CDR1 is LNHDA, CDR2 SQIVND, per germline (reference sequence). This CDR3 reads CASTADLEGNTIYF. In DNA form, the CDR3 reads TGTGCCAGTACGGCGGATCTCGAGGGAAACACCATATATTTT. Together with reference TRBV19 and TRBJ1-3, the CDR3 gives the full variable domain: DGGITQSPKYLFRKEGQNVTLSCEQNLNHDAMYWYRQDPGQGLRLIYYSQIVNDFQKGDIAEGYSVSREKKESFPLTVTSAQKNPTAFYLCASTADLEGNTIYFGEGSWLTVV.

V and J are TRBV4-3 and TRBJ1-2; 8 nucleotides line up with TRBD1. Germline assignment: CDR1 LGHNA and CDR2 YSLEER. This CDR3 has 14 amino acids. J gave up 4 bases and V 3 bases, and 4 bases lay outside the gene matches. CDR3 nucleotide sequence: TGCGCCAGCAGCCAGGACAGGGTGGGCTATGGCTACACCTTC. It translates to CASSQDRVGYGYTF.

The chain recombines TRBV7-9 with TRBJ2-3; possibly TRBD2 for D (5 bases). CDR3 length: 14 residues. Trimming shortened V by 1 base and J by 0 bases, and 5 bases separated the two germline ends. Germline CDR1 and CDR2: SEHNR and FQNEAQ (reference sequence). The CDR3 loop is CASSLGRSTDTQYF. CDR3 DNA: TGTGCCAGCAGCTTAGGGAGGAGCACAGATACGCAGTATTTT.